Shown below are 11 T cell receptor beta chains from a single sample sequenced in a study of T cells in Graves' hyperthyroidism and ophthalmopathy. Researchers amplified the TCR beta CDR3 regions from RNA transcripts. During a first-round RT-PCR of the TCR CDR3, the HTBI primer set was used. TCRdb processed the multiplex PCR reads anew with MiXCR; each CDR3 protein has one entry. Of about 640,000 distinct CDR3 sequences listed, 20% are singletons. Sequenced sample: blood. All receptors come from a man younger than 40 with Graves' ophthalmopathy.

This clonotype has more than one count but fewer than ten. The gene calls are TRBV27 and TRBJ2-1, with 11 bases aligning to TRBD2. This CDR3 has 18 residues. CDR1 is MNHEY and CDR2 is SMNVEV in the germline V gene (reference sequence). V lost 8 bases to trimming and J lost 3 bases; unmatched junction nucleotides: 15. CDR3 loop: CASSQTGTSGLHYNEQFF. The CDR3 nucleotides read TGTGCCAGCTCGCAAACCGGGACTAGCGGCCTACACTACAATGAGCAGTTCTTC.

This clonotype was counted many times. This rearrangement joins TRBV7-2 to TRBJ2-1; 8 nucleotides line up with TRBD2. After removal of 5 bases from V and 12 bases from J, the junction contained 21 bases not matched to a gene. CDR1 SGHTA and CDR2 FQGNSA come from the germline V gene. The CDR3 is 17 amino acids. CDR3 bases: TGTGCCAGCAGCGAGAGGGGAGGGGCCGGGAGGGCCCGGGGGCAGTTCTTC. Translated: CASSERGGAGRARGQFF.

The rearrangement links TRBV18 to TRBJ2-7; no reliable D call. Between the trimmed V and J ends, which lost 1 base and 2 bases, there was a span of 6 bases. Germline CDR1 reads KGHSH; CDR2 reads LQKENI. CDR3 length: 13 residues. CDR3 coding DNA: TGTGCCAGCTCACCACTCGACACCTACGAGCAGTACTTC. Residues: CASSPLDTYEQYF.

This clonotype showed up just a few times. The rearrangement joins TRBV20-1 to TRBJ2-1, with TRBD2 identical over 7 bases. The CDR3 spans 13 residues. CDR1 is DFQATT and CDR2 is SNEGSKA in the germline V gene (reference sequence). The CDR3: CTQLGGSYNEQFF. The DNA for the CDR3 is TGCACCCAGTTGGGAGGGTCCTACAATGAGCAGTTCTTC.

The V and J genes are TRBV28 and TRBJ2-1, with no clear D. Per germline, CDR1 MDHEN and CDR2 SYDVKM. Deletions cut 4 bases from V and 5 bases from J, with 21 bases between. CDR3 size: 17 residues. This CDR3 is CASSSPWSDAFDNEQFF. The CDR3 DNA reads TGTGCCAGCAGTTCCCCGTGGTCGGACGCCTTTGACAATGAGCAGTTCTTC.

This clonotype was found a few times. V gene TRBV11-1 combines with J gene TRBJ2-7; D uncertain. Germline V gene data show CDR1 as SGHAT and CDR2 as FQDESV (reference sequence). The ends were cut back, 5 bases at V and 4 bases at J, with 12 bases in the middle. The CDR3 extends over 13 amino acids. The CDR3 DNA follows: TGTGCCAGCAGCAAGAGGTTTCGGTACGAGCAGTACTTC. This encodes CASSKRFRYEQYF.

This clonotype was seen many times. This chain connects TRBV3-1 to TRBJ2-1; 9 bases line up with TRBD2. The V and J ends lost 4 bases and 8 bases, in that order; junction bases with no gene match: 6. CDR1 is LGHDT and CDR2 is YNNKEL in the germline V gene (reference sequence). CDR3 length equals 14 residues. For the CDR3, the DNA is TGTGCCAGCAGCCGAGGACTAGCGAGGGATGAGCAGTTCTTC. Residues: CASSRGLARDEQFF.

The chain is built from TRBV11-2 and TRBJ2-5, with 9 bases fitting TRBD2. Germline trimming cut 3 bases from V and 2 bases from J; bases unmatched to any gene: 7. The CDR3 is 16 amino acids. CDR1 and CDR2 from the germline V gene are SGHAT and FQNNGV. The CDR3 bases are TGTGCCAGCAGCTTGCCTAGCGGGGTACCTCAAGAGACCCAGTACTTC. It yields the protein CASSLPSGVPQETQYF.

The rearrangement links TRBV27 to TRBJ1-5; D uncertain. V shed 1 base and J shed 6 bases, with 13 bases lying between them. The CDR3 extends over 15 amino acids. The germline gives CDR1 MNHEY, CDR2 SMNVEV (reference sequence). Written as DNA, the CDR3 is TGTGCCAGCAGTTTATTTCGGGGAGAGGGTCAGCCCCAGCATTTT. Encoded protein: CASSLFRGEGQPQHF.

This clonotype was counted at least ten times. This rearrangement joins TRBV7-8 to TRBJ2-5, with 9 bases matching TRBD2. This CDR3 is 15 amino acids long. The J segment lost 5 bases and the V segment lost 4 bases, leaving 8 bases of the junction unmatched. CDR1 and CDR2 (germline): SGHVS, FQNEAQ. Here the CDR3 reads CASSSFAGGGETQYF. The CDR3 DNA reads as TGTGCCAGCAGCTCTTTCGCGGGAGGGGGGGAGACCCAGTACTTC.

The genes are TRBV20-1 and TRBJ1-4; 9 bases fit TRBD1. Germline CDR1 and CDR2: DFQATT and SNEGSKA (reference sequence). The CDR3 covers 14 residues. V shed 4 bases, J shed 7 bases, and the junction held 7 bases outside the gene matches. CDR3 DNA: TGCAGTGCTATACAGGGGGCGCGGGTTGAAAAACTGTTTTTT. Protein: CSAIQGARVEKLFF.